This T cell receptor (beta chain) was identified in a study of long-term antiretroviral therapy in people with HIV. Notes on the study in general: The clones with expansion before ART were dominant in the repertoire at all time points.

Concerning this clone itself: Its antigen is still unknown.

Version v3.0 of the immunoSEQ assay ran at survey level. Produced via immunoSEQ multiplex PCR; TCRdb's table is partial and in-frame only. The sample has tens of thousands of clones; more than 80% are singletons. Germline V CDR1 and CDR2: LNHDA, SQIVND (reference sequence). This CDR3 contains 11 residues. Trimming stripped 8 bases from V and 4 bases from J, with 8 bases between. The TCR originated in a man aged 40-50 years with HIV. Source: unsorted PBMCs, taken 0.5 years before starting antiretroviral therapy. The chain joins TRBV19 to TRBJ2-5; TRBD1 is a possible D gene (5 bases). The CDR3 loop reads CASGQIETQYF. The CDR3 nucleotides read TGTGCCAGTGGACAAATAGAGACCCAGTACTTC.